The next 18 T cell receptor beta chains were all read from a single sample in a study of blood T cells in healthy people across ages. Using a J-beta primer mix together with a sample-barcoded 5' primer, a second PCR was run for about 7 to 12 cycles. TCRdb called the 5' RACE reads again in MiXCR, with one record for every CDR3 protein. This sample yields about 970,000 distinct CDR3 sequences, of which roughly 51% are seen a single time; 20% to 25% belongs to the top ten. The sequenced sample was blood. The source of these receptors is a woman in her fifties or sixties in good health.

CDR3 sequence reads: CAGALGRTSYEQYF. CDR3 in DNA: TGTGCCGGGGCTTTGGGACGGACCTCCTACGAGCAGTACTTC. V gene TRBV2 combines with J gene TRBJ2-7; D tentatively reads TRBD1 or TRBD2 (5 bases each). Per germline, CDR1 SNHLY and CDR2 FYNNEI. The CDR3 spans 14 residues. Trimming shortened V by 11 bases and J by 0 bases, and 17 bases separated the two germline ends.

This clonotype occurred many times. The V and J genes are TRBV12-3 or TRBV12-4 and TRBJ2-1, with D possibly being TRBD2 (6 bases). V was cut by 1 base and J by 8 bases, with 15 bases left in between. The CDR3 consists of 15 residues. The CDR3 region has the DNA TGTGCCAGCAGTTTAGTCGGGAGAGGGGTTGATGAGCAGTTCTTC. Translation gives CASSLVGRGVDEQFF.

The gene calls are TRBV3-1 and TRBJ1-1; unclear D gene. The CDR3 has 13 amino acids. V was trimmed by 0 bases and J by 5 bases, leaving 7 bases between them. Germline V gene data show CDR1 as LGHDT and CDR2 as YNNKEL (reference sequence). In nucleotides, the CDR3 is TGTGCCAGCAGCCAAGAGGGGAGGACTGAAGCTTTCTTT. The encoded protein is CASSQEGRTEAFF.

The gene calls are TRBV27 and TRBJ2-1; D is unresolved. Trimming shortened V by 3 bases and J by 6 bases, and 9 bases separated the two germline ends. The CDR3 sequence is 13 residues long. From germline, CDR1 is MNHEY and CDR2 SMNVEV (reference sequence). CDR3 region: CASSFREVNEQFF. The CDR3, as DNA: TGTGCCAGCAGTTTTCGAGAGGTCAATGAGCAGTTCTTC.

This chain joins TRBV4-1 and TRBJ2-7; D not certain. The CDR3 length is 15 residues. Germline V gene data show CDR1 as MGHRA and CDR2 as YSYEKL. Between the trimmed V and J ends, which lost 1 base and 1 base, there was a span of 11 bases. CDR3 coding DNA: TGCGCCAGCAGCCAAGGGGTGGGTTTGTCCTACGAGCAGTACTTC. The encoded protein is CASSQGVGLSYEQYF.

This sequence joins TRBV7-2 and TRBJ1-1, with TRBD1 as a possible D gene (5 bases). V lost 4 bases and J lost 1, with 19 bases in between. The CDR3 totals 17 residues. CDR1 and CDR2 from the germline V gene are SGHTA and FQGNSA. The CDR3 sequence: CASSSLDAGLSNTEAFF. The CDR3 nucleotides are TGTGCCAGCAGCTCTTTAGACGCGGGACTGTCGAACACTGAAGCTTTCTTT.

V and J are TRBV5-1 and TRBJ1-1; TRBD1 agrees at 8 bases. Germline loops: CDR1 SGHRS, CDR2 YFSETQ. This CDR3 spans 15 amino acids. Trimming cost V 0 bases and J 3 bases; bases outside gene matches: 4. CDR3 nucleotides: TGCGCCAGCAGCTTGGCGCACAGGGGGGACACTGAAGCTTTCTTT. Residues: CASSLAHRGDTEAFF.

This chain uses TRBV20-1 with TRBJ2-5, with 12 positions matching TRBD2. V shed 6 bases, J shed 7 bases, and the junction held 21 bases outside the gene matches. Germline V gene data show CDR1 as DFQATT and CDR2 as SNEGSKA (reference sequence). The CDR3 contains 18 residues. CDR3 nucleotide sequence: TGCAGTGCCATGGACCGAGGCCTTAGACTAGCGGGAGTTGGGACCCAGTACTTC. It yields the protein CSAMDRGLRLAGVGTQYF.

This chain uses TRBV5-1 with TRBJ2-1; 7 bases map to TRBD2. J gave up 9 bases and V 3 bases, and 9 bases lay outside the gene matches. The CDR3 consists of 14 residues. Germline V gene data show CDR1 as SGHRS and CDR2 as YFSETQ. The CDR3 spells CASSSAAGESEQFF. The CDR3 coding sequence is TGCGCCAGCAGCTCGGCGGCGGGAGAAAGTGAGCAGTTCTTC. The complete variable domain, with remaining parts taken from reference TRBV5-1 and TRBJ2-1, reads KAGVTQTPRYLIKTRGQQVTLSCSPISGHRSVSWYQQTPGQGLQFLFEYFSETQRNKGNFPGRFSGRQFSNSRSEMNVSTLELGDSALYLCASSSAAGESEQFFGPGTRLTVL.

About this clonotype itself: This may be a read error: a much more frequent sequence differs by one nucleotide. The chain couples TRBV20-1 to TRBJ2-1; possible D gene TRBD2, 6 bases. Germline V gene lookup returns CDR1 DFQATT and CDR2 SNEGSKA (reference sequence). V was pared by 5 bases and J by 8 bases, with 19 bases between. The CDR3 extends over 14 amino acids. The CDR3 region has the DNA TGCAGTGCTGCTCCGGGACTCCGCTTGGATGAGCAGTTCTTC. Translation: CSAAPGLRLDEQFF.

The chain links TRBV20-1 to TRBJ1-2; D remains ambiguous. Looked up from germline, CDR1 is DFQATT and CDR2 is SNEGSKA (reference sequence). The V gene lost 0 bases and the J gene lost 0 bases, with 17 bases spanning the gap. The CDR3 runs 17 residues. CDR3 residues: CSARDREGPITNYGYTF. DNA for the CDR3: TGCAGTGCTAGAGATAGAGAGGGTCCGATAACTAACTATGGCTACACCTTC.

The chain employs TRBV11-2 and TRBJ2-1; unclear D gene. Germline V CDR1 and CDR2: SGHAT, FQNNGV. The V end was cut by 7 bases, the J end by 5 bases, with 9 bases between. CDR3 length: 12 amino acids. CDR3 DNA sequence: TGTGCCAGCACCCGCCTAAACAATGAGCAGTTCTTC. This translates into CASTRLNNEQFF.

The chain carries TRBV6-5 and TRBJ2-5, with D possibly matching TRBD2 (6 bases). V was clipped by 0 bases and J by 5 bases, with 19 bases between them. There are 17 residues in the CDR3. Looked up from germline, CDR1 is MNHEY and CDR2 is SVGAGI. The CDR3 sequence: CASSYSGSREIVETQYF. CDR3 DNA sequence: TGTGCCAGCAGTTACTCCGGGAGCCGGGAGATTGTGGAGACCCAGTACTTC.

The table lists this clonotype with a few counts. V and J are TRBV27 and TRBJ2-3; 10 positions match TRBD2. Germline trimming cut 3 bases from V and 2 bases from J; bases unmatched to any gene: 2. Germline assignment: CDR1 MNHEY and CDR2 SMNVEV (reference sequence). The CDR3 has 15 residues. DNA for the CDR3: TGTGCCAGCAGTTTTGGGACTAGCGACACAGATACGCAGTATTTT. This codes for CASSFGTSDTDTQYF.

V is TRBV3-1 and J is TRBJ2-1; D is undetermined. Germline lookup yields CDR1 LGHDT and CDR2 YNNKEL (reference sequence). Trimming took off 2 bases at V and 5 bases at J, with 7 bases between the two ends. CDR3 length equals 13 residues. The CDR3 region is CASSQPPNNEQFF. CDR3 DNA: TGTGCCAGCAGCCAACCCCCTAACAATGAGCAGTTCTTC.

The genes are TRBV12-3 or TRBV12-4 and TRBJ2-5, with unresolved D. The better agreement between TRBJ2-7 and the DNA end casts doubt on the J call. The length of the CDR3 is 12 residues. The CDR3 sequence: CASTPDRYEQYF. CDR3 coding DNA: TGTGCCAGCACCCCTGACCGTTACGAGCAGTACTTC.

This clonotype was seen more than once but under ten times. The chain couples TRBV18 to TRBJ2-7, with 8 positions matching TRBD1. The V gene's germline CDR1 is KGHSH and CDR2 LQKENI. Trimming at V came to 3 bases and at J to 4 bases, leaving 2 bases not matched to a gene. The CDR3 runs 13 residues. CDR3 residues: CASSPNRGYEQYF. The CDR3 nucleotides read TGTGCCAGCTCACCCAACAGGGGGTACGAGCAGTACTTC.

This clonotype was counted a few times. The gene calls are TRBV29-1 and TRBJ2-4; the D gene could be TRBD1 or TRBD2 (5 bases each). Trimming removed 4 bases from V and 10 bases from J, with 11 bases in between. The CDR3 consists of 11 residues. Looked up from germline, CDR1 is SQVTM and CDR2 is ANQGSEA. In DNA form, the CDR3 reads TGCAGCGTTGTAGGGGCGGGTATTCAGTACTTC. Its protein is CSVVGAGIQYF.